Described below is a single T cell receptor (beta chain) sequence and its context. Its antigen is as yet unknown. The data derive from a study of cytomegalovirus exposure and HLA in healthy donors. In the PCR, 60 Vbeta and 13 Jbeta primers were used. Libraries were prepared by immunoSEQ multiplex PCR; TCRdb keeps only in-frame clonotypes and omits some of them. Among approximately 150,000 clones, around 84% were seen once, and the ten largest hold less than 2.5%. Whole-study findings and limits: Cytomegalovirus-associated TCR beta chains were listed, numbering under 200. Later on, an analysis showed TCR association rates differing by HLA locus, with DRB1 the most and HLA-C the fewest.

The sequencing sample was made of PBMCs. This sequence was found in a boy between 2 and 10 years old in good health and CMV-seronegative.

CDR3 sequence reads: CASSFPGLAGADTQYF. CDR3 in DNA: TGTGCCAGCAGTTTTCCCGGACTAGCGGGAGCAGATACGCAGTATTTT. The V and J genes are TRBV28 and TRBJ2-3, with 13 bases lining up with TRBD2. V lost 3 bases, J lost 4 bases, and 4 bases stayed unmatched. This CDR3 spans 16 amino acids. Looked up from germline, CDR1 is MDHEN and CDR2 is SYDVKM.